The 17 T cell receptor beta chains below all came from one sample that was sequenced in a study of CD8 T cells in ankylosing spondylitis. TCRdb processed the 5' RACE reads anew with MiXCR; each CDR3 protein has one entry. The sample has 350,000 to 400,000 distinct CDR3 sequences; approximately 20% are singletons. Material for sequencing was blood, either unsorted or a sorted T cell fraction (not recorded which). These receptor sequences come from a male donor with ankylosing spondylitis or in good health (not recorded which).

The chain is built from TRBV4-1 and TRBJ1-5, with 7 bases fitting TRBD1. V dropped 3 bases and J dropped 7; count of bases not matched to a gene: 9. This CDR3 contains 15 residues. From germline, CDR1 is MGHRA and CDR2 YSYEKL. The CDR3 protein is CASSQVTGLEQPQHF. The CDR3 region has the DNA TGCGCCAGCAGCCAGGTGACAGGGCTTGAGCAGCCCCAGCATTTT.

This sequence joins TRBV4-1 and TRBJ2-5; 10 bases fit TRBD1. This CDR3 spans 16 amino acids. Germline CDR1 and CDR2: MGHRA and YSYEKL. After removal of 6 bases from V and 5 bases from J, the junction contained 12 bases not matched to a gene. CDR3 DNA sequence: TGCGCCAGCAGACCCAATCCGGGACAGGGGTGGGAGACCCAGTACTTC. Translating gives CASRPNPGQGWETQYF.

This clonotype is medium-sized (0.01 to 0.1%). In DNA, the CDR3 is TGTGCCAGCAGCGTCGGTCCTATTTCCCGCGGGCAGTTCTTC. Encoded protein: CASSVGPISRGQFF. The rearrangement links TRBV9 to TRBJ2-1; D is unclear. Trimming left V 2 bases short and J 12 bases short, with 18 bases between. Germline V gives CDR1 SGDLS, CDR2 YYNGEE. The CDR3 runs 14 residues.

The CDR3 nucleotides read TGTGCCAGCAGTTTTTATTTTCGGGGGGCCTTCCAAGAGACCCAGTACTTC. Amino acid sequence: CASSFYFRGAFQETQYF. The chain joins TRBV28 to TRBJ2-5; tentative D call: TRBD2 (7 bases). V lost 3 bases to trimming and J lost 1 base, with 18 bases between them. The CDR3 has 17 residues. Germline CDR1 reads MDHEN; CDR2 reads SYDVKM.

The chain recombines TRBV3-1 with TRBJ2-2; TRBD2 is a possible D gene (6 bases). Germline CDR1 reads LGHDT; CDR2 reads YNNKEL (reference sequence). The CDR3 sequence is 17 residues long. V lost 7 bases and J lost 0, with 18 bases in between. The CDR3 reads CASTKLPGLTNTGELFF. DNA of the CDR3: TGTGCCAGCACCAAACTACCGGGACTTACGAACACCGGGGAGCTGTTTTTT.

The chain joins TRBV7-6 to TRBJ2-1, with 8 bases identical to TRBD1. V shed 7 bases, J shed 8 bases, and the junction held 10 bases outside the gene matches. This CDR3 has 14 amino acids. Per the germline V gene, CDR1 is SGHVS and CDR2 is FNYEAQ. CDR3 sequence (DNA): TGTGCCAGCACCTCGGACAGGGTGGTAGATGAGCAGTTCTTC. Translating it yields CASTSDRVVDEQFF.

The chain couples TRBV6-1 to TRBJ2-7; 7 nucleotides match TRBD2. With 8 bases clipped from V and 3 bases from J, the junction kept 7 bases outside the gene matches. The CDR3 has 13 amino acids. Germline V CDR1 and CDR2: MNHNS, SASEGT. The DNA for the CDR3 is TGTGCCAGCGCTAGCGGAAACCTCTACGAGCAGTACTTC. As protein: CASASGNLYEQYF.

CDR3 in DNA: TGCAGCGTCCGGGGGCAGGCTCGCGGGGCTCAAGAGACCCAGTACTTC. Protein: CSVRGQARGAQETQYF. The rearrangement joins TRBV20-1 to TRBJ2-5; D may be TRBD1 or TRBD2 (6 bases each). Germline V gene data show CDR1 as DFQATT and CDR2 as SNEGSKA (reference sequence). The CDR3 length is 16 residues.

The CDR3 DNA reads TGTGCCAGCAGCTTCCCGGGAAAAGTAACGGCTTTCTTT. It specifies CASSFPGKVTAFF. The chain combines TRBV7-9 with TRBJ1-1; the D is unclear. The length of the CDR3 is 13 residues. V was trimmed by 3 bases and J by 11 bases, leaving 16 bases between them. From germline, CDR1 is SEHNR and CDR2 FQNEAQ (reference sequence).

Ten or more counts support this clonotype. The chain recombines TRBV10-3 with TRBJ2-7, with TRBD1 matching 7 bases. The V segment lost 3 bases and the J segment 0 bases; nucleotides outside the gene matches: 5. Germline V gene lookup returns CDR1 ENHRY and CDR2 SYGVKD. The CDR3 runs to 15 residues. This chain's CDR3 is CAISEGQDVSYEQYF. The CDR3 region has the DNA TGTGCCATCAGTGAAGGACAGGACGTCTCCTACGAGCAGTACTTC.

This clonotype was observed a handful of times. The rearrangement joins TRBV11-2 to TRBJ2-7; 9 positions agree with TRBD1. The germline V gene has CDR1 SGHAT and CDR2 FQNNGV. V was pared by 5 bases and J by 4 bases, with 9 bases of the junction left unmatched. This CDR3 spans 15 amino acids. CDR3 region: CASSIYSGQGYEQYF. In DNA, the CDR3 is TGTGCCAGCAGCATCTATTCGGGACAGGGATACGAGCAGTACTTC.

This clonotype has just a few counts. The gene calls are TRBV3-1 and TRBJ2-2; D uncertain. Trimming removed 3 bases from V and 1 base from J, with 3 bases in between. CDR3 length: 13 amino acids. Germline lookup yields CDR1 LGHDT and CDR2 YNNKEL (reference sequence). CDR3 residues: CASSHQNTGELFF. CDR3 DNA sequence: TGTGCCAGCAGCCACCAGAACACCGGGGAGCTGTTTTTT.

The CDR3 nucleotides read TGCAGTGCTAGACTCCTCGGGGGGGGGCTGTCCTACGAGCAGTACTTC. Translating gives CSARLLGGGLSYEQYF. The V and J genes are TRBV20-1 and TRBJ2-7; TRBD2 matches at 8 bases. Per the germline V gene, CDR1 is DFQATT and CDR2 is SNEGSKA (reference sequence). The CDR3 covers 16 residues. V lost 2 bases to trimming and J lost 1 base; unmatched junction nucleotides: 10.

Ten or more counts support this clonotype. The chain employs TRBV12-3 or TRBV12-4 and TRBJ1-2; TRBD1 matches 11 bases. With 7 bases clipped from V and 2 bases from J, the junction kept 9 bases outside the gene matches. The CDR3 is 16 amino acids. This CDR3 is CASTHGQGASNYGYTF. The CDR3 bases are TGTGCCAGCACCCACGGACAGGGGGCTTCAAACTATGGCTACACCTTC.

This chain links TRBV24-1 with TRBJ2-7, with D maybe TRBD1 (5 bases). This CDR3 comprises 16 residues. Trimming removed 0 bases at V and 2 bases at J, with 13 bases between. Germline CDR1 KGHDR, CDR2 SFDVKD. In nucleotides, the CDR3 is TGTGCCACCAGTGATTTGCCCCAGGGTCAAACCTACGAGCAGTACTTC. It yields the protein CATSDLPQGQTYEQYF.

The rearrangement joins TRBV9 to TRBJ1-5, with a tentative D call TRBD1 (6 bases). The V and J ends lost 3 bases and 4 bases respectively, with 11 bases between them. Germline assignment: CDR1 SGDLS and CDR2 YYNGEE. This CDR3 is 14 amino acids long. Written as DNA, the CDR3 is TGTGCCAGCAGCGGGTCAGGGGATAATCAGCCCCAGCATTTT. Residues: CASSGSGDNQPQHF.

The rearrangement joins TRBV5-1 to TRBJ2-1; TRBD1 might be the D (5 bases). The germline CDR1 and CDR2 sequences are SGHRS and YFSETQ. The CDR3 length is 16 residues. Trimming pared 0 bases from V and 0 bases from J, leaving 10 bases between. CDR3: CASSLEGPHSYNEQFF. In DNA, the CDR3 is TGCGCCAGCAGCTTGGAGGGGCCCCACTCCTACAATGAGCAGTTCTTC.